This T cell receptor (beta chain) was documented in a study of PD-1 blockade in classical Hodgkin lymphoma. Here immunoSEQ multiplex PCR was the method, and the copy in TCRdb shows in-frame clones only, minus some. The table includes fewer than 20,000 clones, roughly three quarters detected once. Study conclusions and caveats: The baseline diversity of complete responders showed similarity to that of newly diagnosed patients. Diversity in CD4+ TCRs, unlike that measured in CD8+ TCRs, had risen significantly by C4D1.

V shed 0 bases and J shed 14 bases, with 15 bases lying between them. CDR1 and CDR2 from the germline V gene are SGHAT and FQNNGV. The CDR3 is made up of 13 amino acids. Time point noted: cycle 4 day 1 (C4D1), after 6 weeks of nivolumab. Every patient had relapsed following autologous stem cell transplantation, and cohorts differed in brentuximab vedotin exposure. Investigators isolated CD4+ T cells from thawed PBMCs through magnetic negative selection. About this clone: Antigen unknown.

The sequence was obtained from a human donor with classical Hodgkin lymphoma. Specimen: CD4+ T cells from blood, collected before the fourth cycle of nivolumab. The chain joins TRBV11-2 to TRBJ2-3, with a weak D call TRBD2 (5 bases). This CDR3 is CASSLDPRLPPYF. The CDR3 DNA follows: TGTGCCAGCAGCTTAGATCCCAGACTACCCCCGTATTTT.